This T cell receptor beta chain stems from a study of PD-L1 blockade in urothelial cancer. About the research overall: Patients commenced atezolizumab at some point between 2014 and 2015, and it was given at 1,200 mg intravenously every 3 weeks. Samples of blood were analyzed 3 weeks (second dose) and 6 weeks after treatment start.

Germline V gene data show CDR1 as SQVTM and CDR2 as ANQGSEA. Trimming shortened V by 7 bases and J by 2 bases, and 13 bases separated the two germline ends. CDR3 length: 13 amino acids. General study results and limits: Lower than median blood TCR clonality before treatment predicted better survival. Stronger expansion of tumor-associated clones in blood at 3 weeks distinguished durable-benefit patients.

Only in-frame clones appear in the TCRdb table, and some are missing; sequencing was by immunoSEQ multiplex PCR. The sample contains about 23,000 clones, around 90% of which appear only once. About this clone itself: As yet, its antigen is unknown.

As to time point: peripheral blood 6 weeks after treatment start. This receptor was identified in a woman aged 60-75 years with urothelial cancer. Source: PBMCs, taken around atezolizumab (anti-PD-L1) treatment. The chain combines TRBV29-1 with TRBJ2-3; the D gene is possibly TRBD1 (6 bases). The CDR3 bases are TGCAGCGGCCGGACAGTTAACACAGATACGCAGTATTTT. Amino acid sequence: CSGRTVNTDTQYF.